This record concerns one T cell receptor beta chain sequence. Per the original methods: It was from reference gene primer amplification that nucleated cell counts were estimated. Libraries were prepared by immunoSEQ multiplex PCR; TCRdb keeps only in-frame clonotypes and omits some of them. V and J calls and clone size are given by that table; D and trimming were obtained from the DNA. In the table there are 160,000 or so clones, about 86% of which are singletons. The sample belongs to a study of blood T cell repertoires in COVID-19. Across the study: Both acute and convalescent COVID-19 samples were obtained from the United States, Italy and Spain. T cells, B-cell-depleted T cells, or PBMCs supplied cDNA or gDNA.

The CDR3 consists of 15 residues. CDR1 is MNHEY and CDR2 is SVGEGT in the germline V gene. The V and J ends lost 2 bases and 4 bases respectively, with 14 bases between them. Sequencing used peripheral blood. This sequence was found in a woman over 75 with acute or convalescent COVID-19. V and J are TRBV6-2 or TRBV6-3 and TRBJ1-2; D not certain. The CDR3 DNA reads as TGTGCCAGCAGTTACGCCCCGGACGGGATCTATGGCTACACCTTC. This translates into CASSYAPDGIYGYTF.